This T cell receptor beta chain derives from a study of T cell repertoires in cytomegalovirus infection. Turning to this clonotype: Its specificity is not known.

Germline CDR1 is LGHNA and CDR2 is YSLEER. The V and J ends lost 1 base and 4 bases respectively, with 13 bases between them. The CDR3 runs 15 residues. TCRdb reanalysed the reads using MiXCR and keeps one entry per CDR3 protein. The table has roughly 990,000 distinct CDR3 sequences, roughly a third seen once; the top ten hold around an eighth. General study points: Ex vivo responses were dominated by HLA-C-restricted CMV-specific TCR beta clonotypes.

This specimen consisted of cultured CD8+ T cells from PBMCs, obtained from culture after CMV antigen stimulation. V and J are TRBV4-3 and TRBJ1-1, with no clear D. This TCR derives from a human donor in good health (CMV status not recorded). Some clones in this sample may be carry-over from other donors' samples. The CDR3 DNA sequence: TGCGCCAGCAGCCAAGTGTTCGGAGATAGCACTGAAGCTTTCTTT. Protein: CASSQVFGDSTEAFF.